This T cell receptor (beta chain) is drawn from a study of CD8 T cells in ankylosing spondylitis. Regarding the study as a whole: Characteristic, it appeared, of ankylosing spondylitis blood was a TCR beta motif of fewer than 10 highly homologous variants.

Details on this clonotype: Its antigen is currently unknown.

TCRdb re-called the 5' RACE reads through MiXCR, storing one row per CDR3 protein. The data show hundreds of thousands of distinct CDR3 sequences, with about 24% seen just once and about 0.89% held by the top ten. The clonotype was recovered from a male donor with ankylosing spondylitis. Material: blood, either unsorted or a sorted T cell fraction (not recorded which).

Written as DNA, the CDR3 is TGTGCCAGCAGCCAAGCCCGGTGGACTAGCGGCTATAGCTCCTACGAGCAGTACGTC. Its translation: CASSQARWTSGYSSYEQYV. The genes are TRBV11-1 and TRBJ2-7, with 10 bases aligning to TRBD2. V dropped 5 bases and J dropped 0; count of bases not matched to a gene: 16. The germline gives CDR1 SGHAT, CDR2 FQDESV (reference sequence). The CDR3 runs to 19 residues.